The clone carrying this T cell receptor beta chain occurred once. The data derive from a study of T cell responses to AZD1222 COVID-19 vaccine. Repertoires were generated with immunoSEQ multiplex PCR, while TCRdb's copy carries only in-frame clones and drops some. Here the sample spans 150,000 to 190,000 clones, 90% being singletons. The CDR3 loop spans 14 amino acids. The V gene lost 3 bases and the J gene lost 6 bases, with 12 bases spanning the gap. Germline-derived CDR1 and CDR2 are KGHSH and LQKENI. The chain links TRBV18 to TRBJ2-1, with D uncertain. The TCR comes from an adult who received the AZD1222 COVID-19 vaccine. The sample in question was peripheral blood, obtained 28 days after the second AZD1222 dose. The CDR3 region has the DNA TGTGCCAGCTCACCCCGGCTAGAACTCAATGAGCAGTTCTTC. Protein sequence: CASSPRLELNEQFF.